Presented here are 18 T cell receptor beta chains from one specimen sequenced in a study of T cells in Graves' hyperthyroidism and ophthalmopathy. Amplification yielded TCR beta CDR3 regions, with RNA transcripts as the source. Primed by the HTBI set, a first-round RT-PCR was run on the TCR CDR3. TCRdb fed the multiplex PCR reads into MiXCR, producing one record per CDR3 protein. The table lists about 360,000 distinct CDR3 sequences, 19% of them singletons, with around 3.6% in the top ten. Sequenced material: blood. These receptors all come from a woman aged 18-29 years with Graves' hyperthyroidism.

The chain has TRBV24-1 and TRBJ2-6, with 9 bases that match TRBD1. This CDR3 region has 18 residues. The J segment lost 3 bases and the V segment lost 1 base, leaving 6 bases of the junction unmatched. CDR1 is KGHDR and CDR2 is SFDVKD in the germline V gene. The DNA of the CDR3 is TGTGCCACCAGTGATTTACAGGACAGGGGTGGTGGGGCCAACGTCCTGACTTTC. Its protein is CATSDLQDRGGGANVLTF.

About this clonotype: This could be a read error, since a much larger clone is one nucleotide away. The chain combines TRBV19 with TRBJ2-7; TRBD2 matches 11 bases. The V and J ends lost 7 bases and 3 bases, in that order; junction bases with no gene match: 14. The length of the CDR3 is 17 residues. Germline values: CDR1 LNHDA, CDR2 SQIVND (reference sequence). In DNA, the CDR3 is TGTGCCAGTAAACGTGGGCTAGCGGGGGGACTCGTCTACGAGCAGTACTTC. This gives the protein CASKRGLAGGLVYEQYF.

This clonotype came up many times. The V call is TRBV12-3 or TRBV12-4, the J call TRBJ2-7; D is uncertain. V lost 6 bases and J 7 bases, leaving 16 bases between the germline ends. This CDR3 spans 13 amino acids. CDR3 sequence (DNA): TGTGCCAGCAGCCCGGACGAGTTCAGGGAGCAGTACTTC. Its translation: CASSPDEFREQYF.

This sequence joins TRBV19 and TRBJ1-1; D is perhaps TRBD1 (5 bases). In germline, CDR1 is LNHDA, CDR2 SQIVND (reference sequence). The CDR3 length is 14 residues. V lost 5 bases and J 1 base, leaving 11 bases between the germline ends. The CDR3 bases are TGTGCCAGTAGTGAGGACGGGGCGAACACTGAAGCTTTCTTT. This sequence encodes CASSEDGANTEAFF. The variable domain in full, completed from reference TRBV19 and TRBJ1-1, reads DGGITQSPKYLFRKEGQNVTLSCEQNLNHDAMYWYRQDPGQGLRLIYYSQIVNDFQKGDIAEGYSVSREKKESFPLTVTSAQKNPTAFYLCASSEDGANTEAFFGQGTRLTVV.

This clonotype was counted many times. This rearrangement joins TRBV12-3 or TRBV12-4 to TRBJ2-7; D gene uncertain. V lost 3 bases and J lost 0, with 9 bases in between. This CDR3 is 14 amino acids long. The CDR3 region is CASSLNGLSYEQYF. DNA of the CDR3: TGTGCCAGCAGTTTGAACGGGCTCTCCTACGAGCAGTACTTC.

This clonotype was recorded many times. V and J are TRBV2 and TRBJ2-1; 9 nucleotides agree with TRBD1. V gave up 4 bases and J gave up 8 bases; unmatched junction bases: 6. Germline lookup yields CDR1 SNHLY and CDR2 FYNNEI. CDR3 length: 14 amino acids. The CDR3 DNA sequence: TGTGCCAGCAGTGCAAGGACAGGGGATGATGAGCAGTTCTTC. Protein: CASSARTGDDEQFF.

This clonotype showed up just a few times. Because it lacks the conserved phenylalanine or tryptophan at the end, this CDR3 is likely a read error. This chain links TRBV6-5 with TRBJ1-6, with 8 bases fitting TRBD1. This CDR3 is built from 16 residues. Germline V lookup: CDR1 MNHEY, CDR2 SVGAGI. With 2 bases clipped from V and 7 bases from J, the junction kept 7 bases outside the gene matches. This CDR3 is CASSYTGQGSNSPLHL. In nucleotides, the CDR3 is TGTGCCAGCAGTTACACCGGACAGGGCTCGAATTCACCCCTCCACCTT.

This clonotype came up many times. CDR3 sequence: CASSLRSTANYGYTF. Written as DNA, the CDR3 is TGTGCCAGCAGCTTAAGGTCCACAGCTAACTATGGCTACACCTTC. This chain joins TRBV11-2 and TRBJ1-2, with unresolved D. CDR1 and CDR2 from the germline V gene are SGHAT and FQNNGV. V lost 2 bases, J lost 0 bases, and 10 bases lay in between. This CDR3 spans 15 amino acids.

This clonotype was recorded many times. The chain joins TRBV28 to TRBJ2-5; 8 nucleotides agree with TRBD1. J gave up 2 bases and V 2 bases, and 13 bases lay outside the gene matches. Germline V CDR1 and CDR2: MDHEN, SYDVKM. The CDR3 length is 18 residues. The CDR3 nucleotides read TGTGCCAGCAGTTTACCCCTGGACAGGGTGGGATCTCAAGAGACCCAGTACTTC. Translating it yields CASSLPLDRVGSQETQYF.

There are many counts of this clonotype. Germline is not matched at one junction end, which may reflect a read error. This chain connects TRBV12-3 or TRBV12-4 to TRBJ1-2, with TRBD1 identical over 8 bases. The CDR3 is made up of 16 amino acids. The CDR3 protein is CASSLAPQGANDGYTF. DNA of the CDR3: TGTGCCAGCAGTTTAGCGCCTCAGGGGGCTAACGATGGCTACACCTTC.

This clonotype was found many times. This chain uses TRBV28 with TRBJ2-7; 10 bases map to TRBD1. Trimming took 6 bases from V and 5 from J; bases not matched to a gene: 10. Germline CDR1 reads MDHEN; CDR2 reads SYDVKM. The length of the CDR3 is 15 residues. CDR3 loop: CASSPWDRGWNEQYF. The CDR3, as DNA: TGTGCCAGCAGCCCTTGGGACAGGGGCTGGAACGAGCAGTACTTC. The full variable domain, its missing parts supplied by reference TRBV28 and TRBJ2-7, is DVKVTQSSRYLVKRTGEKVFLECVQDMDHENMFWYRQDPGLGLRLIYFSYDVKMKEKGDIPEGYSVSREKKERFSLILESASTNQTSMYLCASSPWDRGWNEQYFGPGTRLTVT.

This clonotype was counted at least ten times. This chain links TRBV5-1 with TRBJ1-2; the match to TRBD1 covers 7 bases. This CDR3 has 12 amino acids. Germline loops: CDR1 SGHRS, CDR2 YFSETQ. Trimming at V came to 5 bases and at J to 5 bases, leaving 3 bases not matched to a gene. The CDR3 loop reads CASRGDSYGYTF. DNA of the CDR3: TGCGCCAGCAGAGGGGACAGTTATGGCTACACCTTC. Complete variable domain (other parts from reference TRBV5-1 and TRBJ1-2): KAGVTQTPRYLIKTRGQQVTLSCSPISGHRSVSWYQQTPGQGLQFLFEYFSETQRNKGNFPGRFSGRQFSNSRSEMNVSTLELGDSALYLCASRGDSYGYTFGSGTRLTVV.

This clonotype was recorded many times. The rearrangement links TRBV12-3 or TRBV12-4 to TRBJ2-7; D possibly corresponds to TRBD2 (6 bases). Trimming pared 6 bases from V and 0 bases from J, leaving 12 bases between. CDR3 length: 14 amino acids. CDR3 nucleotide sequence: TGTGCCAGCAGGTGGGGGAGGAACTCCTACGAGCAGTACTTC. As protein: CASRWGRNSYEQYF.

This rearrangement joins TRBV6-5 to TRBJ2-7; no reliable D call. The ends were cut back, 0 bases at V and 4 bases at J, with 16 bases in the middle. CDR3 length equals 16 residues. The germline V gene encodes CDR1 MNHEY and CDR2 SVGAGI. The CDR3 DNA follows: TGTGCCAGCAGTTACTCGATGACCCCCGTAGGGTACGAGCAGTACTTC. Translating gives CASSYSMTPVGYEQYF.

This clonotype was observed many times. CDR3 sequence (DNA): TGCGCCAGCAGCTTGCTTGGGCAAGGCACTGAAGCTTTCTTT. It encodes CASSLLGQGTEAFF. V gene TRBV5-1 combines with J gene TRBJ1-1; D call uncertain. Trimming took off 1 base at V and 4 bases at J, with 11 bases between the two ends. The CDR3 loop spans 14 amino acids. Germline CDR1 is SGHRS and CDR2 is YFSETQ. Supplemented by reference TRBV5-1 and TRBJ1-1, the full variable domain reads KAGVTQTPRYLIKTRGQQVTLSCSPISGHRSVSWYQQTPGQGLQFLFEYFSETQRNKGNFPGRFSGRQFSNSRSEMNVSTLELGDSALYLCASSLLGQGTEAFFGQGTRLTVV.

This clonotype was counted ten times or more. The genes are TRBV9 and TRBJ2-7; the match to TRBD1 covers 9 bases. The V gene's germline CDR1 is SGDLS and CDR2 YYNGEE. V lost 3 bases and J lost 3; bases outside the gene matches: 7. This CDR3 comprises 15 residues. This CDR3 is CASSEGQGTIYEQYF. CDR3 DNA sequence: TGTGCCAGCAGCGAGGGACAGGGAACAATCTACGAGCAGTACTTC.

The J gene is TRBJ2-5, the V gene TRBV20-1, with 8 bases identical to TRBD1. The V gene's germline CDR1 is DFQATT and CDR2 SNEGSKA (reference sequence). J gave up 5 bases and V 0 bases, and 8 bases lay outside the gene matches. This CDR3 has 15 residues. CDR3 residues: CSARDPGGLAETQYF. The CDR3 region has the DNA TGCAGTGCTAGAGATCCAGGGGGCTTGGCTGAGACCCAGTACTTC.

This clonotype was seen repeatedly, ten times or more. V is TRBV20-1 and J is TRBJ2-7; D unclear. CDR3 length: 11 amino acids. Germline loops: CDR1 DFQATT, CDR2 SNEGSKA (reference sequence). The germline V and J ends were trimmed by 6 bases and 5 bases, with 11 bases remaining between them. CDR3 sequence: CSALSGNEQYF. The DNA of the CDR3 is TGCAGTGCCTTGTCAGGAAACGAGCAGTACTTC.